This passage covers 21 T cell receptor beta chains from one sample sequenced in a study of blood T cell repertoires in COVID-19. Clones were read by immunoSEQ multiplex PCR, and TCRdb kept only the in-frame ones, dropping some. The sample includes 100,000 or so clones, about 80% of them seen just once. The sequenced sample consisted of peripheral blood. The receptors were sampled from an older man with acute or convalescent COVID-19.

The chain couples TRBV3-1 (or the pseudogene TRBV3-2) to TRBJ2-3, with 10 bases fitting TRBD1. In germline, CDR1 is LGHDT, CDR2 YNNKEL (reference sequence). V shed 1 base and J 7 bases; nucleotides not matched to a gene: 8. This CDR3 is built from 16 residues. The CDR3 nucleotides read TGTGCCAGCAGCCAAGGAGGGGGACAGGGGCTGCATACGCAGTATTTT. This codes for CASSQGGGQGLHTQYF.

This clone showed up just once. The chain combines TRBV18 with TRBJ1-5; TRBD1 is a possible D gene (6 bases). Deletions cut 3 bases from V and 4 bases from J, with 13 bases between. The CDR3 is 15 residues long. Germline CDR1 and CDR2: KGHSH and LQKENI. DNA for the CDR3: TGTGCCAGCTCACCGATAGGACAGAAGAATCAGCCCCAGCATTTT. It translates to CASSPIGQKNQPQHF.

The table lists this clone with a few counts. V gene TRBV21-1 combines with J gene TRBJ2-7; the listed D gene, TRBD1, was not tested against the DNA. TRBV21-1 is noted as a pseudogene. The CDR3 has 15 amino acids. CDR3 protein: CASSKADRSSYEQYF. For the CDR3, the DNA is TGTGCCAGCAGCAAGGCTGACAGGAGCTCCTACGAGCAGTACTTC.

The J gene is TRBJ1-5, the V gene TRBV5-5; no clear D gene. The germline V gene has CDR1 SGHKS and CDR2 YYEKEE (reference sequence). This CDR3 region has 15 residues. The V end lost 1 base, the J end lost 5 bases, and 13 bases lay between the germline ends. The CDR3 nucleotides read TGTGCCAGCAGCTTGAACTACGGGAGGGATCAGCCCCAGCATTTT. Translated, it gives CASSLNYGRDQPQHF.

This clone turned up a few times. The chain carries TRBV18 and TRBJ2-1; TRBD2 matches at 9 bases. V gave up 6 bases and J gave up 0 bases; unmatched junction bases: 3. CDR1 KGHSH and CDR2 LQKENI come from the germline V gene. This CDR3 contains 15 residues. In nucleotides, the CDR3 is TGTGCCAGCTCCCTTAGCGGGAGCTCCTACAATGAGCAGTTCTTC. Its protein is CASSLSGSSYNEQFF.

The chain employs TRBV5-4 and TRBJ1-2; 10 nucleotides line up with TRBD1. Germline CDR1 is SGHNT and CDR2 is YYREEE (reference sequence). V was clipped by 1 base and J by 7 bases; unmatched bases: 4. The CDR3 has 14 residues. The CDR3 loop reads CASSLRTGGSGYTF. CDR3 in DNA: TGTGCCAGCAGCTTGCGGACAGGGGGAAGTGGCTACACCTTC.

J is TRBJ2-1 and V is TRBV7-2; 8 bases map to TRBD1. The CDR3 has 16 amino acids. Germline V CDR1 and CDR2: SGHTA, FQGNSA. V lost 2 bases, J lost 7 bases, and 10 bases stayed unmatched. The CDR3 DNA is TGTGCCAGCAGCTTAATGGGGCAGGGGGCGTCGAATGAGCAGTTCTTC. It encodes CASSLMGQGASNEQFF.

Of note for this clone: Other nucleotide sequences from this sample produce the same CDR3. The CDR3 sequence is CASLKGGGLSTYEQYF. CDR3 nucleotide sequence: TGTGCCAGCCTTAAAGGCGGGGGGTTGTCCACCTACGAGCAGTACTTC. The chain couples TRBV28 to TRBJ2-7; 8 bases map to TRBD2. The CDR3 has 16 residues. Unmatched junction bases numbered 14, after V lost 8 bases and J lost 2 bases. Germline CDR1 and CDR2: MDHEN and SYDVKM.

This clone is a singleton in its sample. The CDR3 sequence: CASSYSSGGSLNIQYF. Written as DNA, the CDR3 is TGTGCCAGCAGTTACTCGTCCGGCGGGAGTCTTAACATTCAGTACTTC. The chain uses TRBV6-5 and TRBJ2-4, with 7 bases aligning to TRBD2. Germline lookup yields CDR1 MNHEY and CDR2 SVGAGI. The junction had 9 bases not matched to a gene; V was cut back by 0 bases and J by 7 bases. The CDR3 is made up of 16 amino acids.

The V and J genes are TRBV28 and TRBJ1-2; TRBD1 is a possible D gene (6 bases). Between the trimmed V and J ends, which lost 4 bases and 5 bases, there was a span of 17 bases. Germline V gene sequence: CDR1 MDHEN, CDR2 SYDVKM. This CDR3 has 15 residues. CDR3 residues: CASSSPPGQLYGYTF. For the CDR3, the DNA is TGTGCCAGCAGTTCTCCCCCGGGACAACTATATGGCTACACCTTC.

The chain carries TRBV30 and TRBJ2-1, with 7 bases identical to TRBD2. The germline V gene has CDR1 GTSNPN and CDR2 SVGIG (reference sequence). The CDR3 covers 14 residues. V lost 4 bases and J lost 7; bases outside the gene matches: 10. The CDR3 loop is CAWTPGLPTNEQFF. CDR3 nucleotides: TGTGCCTGGACCCCGGGACTACCTACAAATGAGCAGTTCTTC.

This chain connects TRBV9 to TRBJ2-2; 11 bases are a match to TRBD1. V trimming: 4 bases; J trimming: 4 bases; junction bases outside the gene matches: 12. The CDR3 sequence is 18 residues long. Germline CDR1 is SGDLS and CDR2 is YYNGEE. In nucleotides, the CDR3 is TGTGCCAGCAGCCCCAGAGAGGGGACAGGGGGTTTCACCGGGGAGCTGTTTTTT. This sequence encodes CASSPREGTGGFTGELFF.

V usage is TRBV19 and J usage is TRBJ1-1; D is perhaps TRBD1 (5 bases). There are 13 residues in the CDR3. Germline CDR1 and CDR2: LNHDA and SQIVND (reference sequence). Trimming took 5 bases from V and 4 from J, leaving 11 bases between them. This chain's CDR3 is CASSFGRATEAFF. CDR3 sequence (DNA): TGTGCCAGTAGTTTCGGCAGGGCCACTGAAGCTTTCTTT.

This chain uses TRBV18 with TRBJ1-1, with a possible D match to TRBD1 (5 bases). This CDR3 is built from 13 residues. V was pared by 5 bases and J by 1 base, with 8 bases between. The germline V gene has CDR1 KGHSH and CDR2 LQKENI. The CDR3 DNA reads as TGTGCCAGCTCATCGACAGCGAACACTGAAGCTTTCTTT. It encodes CASSSTANTEAFF. Complete variable domain (other parts from reference TRBV18 and TRBJ1-1): NAGVMQNPRHLVRRRGQEARLRCSPMKGHSHVYWYRQLPEEGLKFMVYLQKENIIDESGMPKERFSAEFPKEGPSILRIQQVVRGDSAAYFCASSSTANTEAFFGQGTRLTVV.

The V call is TRBV24-1, the J call TRBJ2-3; maybe TRBD2 (7 bases). Germline lookup yields CDR1 KGHDR and CDR2 SFDVKD. There are 16 residues in the CDR3. V shed 4 bases and J shed 0 bases, with 13 bases lying between them. The chain's CDR3 is CATSEWGGGSTDTQYF. CDR3 DNA: TGTGCCACCAGTGAGTGGGGAGGGGGTAGCACAGATACGCAGTATTTT.

The chain is built from TRBV2 and TRBJ2-3; D might be TRBD2 (6 bases). CDR3 size: 17 residues. CDR1 and CDR2 (germline): SNHLY, FYNNEI. Trimming left V 0 bases short and J 2 bases short, with 15 bases between. CDR3 in DNA: TGTGCCAGCAGTGAAGCGGCCCGGGGCGGGGTCACAGATACGCAGTATTTT. Encoded protein: CASSEAARGGVTDTQYF.

The J gene is TRBJ1-3, the V gene TRBV19, with 10 nucleotides matching TRBD1. Germline CDR1 reads LNHDA; CDR2 reads SQIVND (reference sequence). CDR3 length equals 16 residues. J gave up 4 bases and V 5 bases, and 8 bases lay outside the gene matches. Here the CDR3 DNA reads TGTGCCAGTAGTCCTCATGACAGGGGGCAAGGAAACACCATATATTTT. It specifies CASSPHDRGQGNTIYF.

With respect to this clone: Its ends do not fully match the called genes, so a read error is possible. The chain is built from TRBV7-7 and TRBJ2-3; 8 bases fit TRBD2. The CDR3 length is 15 residues. Germline CDR1 SSHAT, CDR2 FNYEAQ (reference sequence). CDR3 sequence reads: CASSLLASGTDTQYF. The CDR3 DNA reads TGTGCTAGCAGCTTATTGGCTAGCGGGACAGATACGCAGTATTTT.

The rearrangement uses TRBV11-2 and TRBJ2-2; TRBD1 matches at 9 bases. The CDR3 loop spans 13 amino acids. From germline, CDR1 is SGHAT and CDR2 FQNNGV. V was pared by 2 bases and J by 11 bases, with 3 bases of the junction left unmatched. The CDR3 DNA reads TGTGCCAGCAGCTTAACGGACAGGGGTGAGCTGTTTTTT. It translates to CASSLTDRGELFF.

The CDR3 sequence: CASSYSRQLNTEAFF. In DNA form, the CDR3 reads TGTGCCAGCAGTTACTCAAGACAGCTGAACACTGAAGCTTTCTTT. This chain joins TRBV6-5 and TRBJ1-1, with D possibly TRBD1 on 5 matching bases. Trimming removed 0 bases at V and 0 bases at J, with 8 bases between. Germline V gives CDR1 MNHEY, CDR2 SVGAGI. CDR3 size: 15 residues.

This chain links TRBV5-4 with TRBJ2-5; TRBD1 matches at 9 bases. CDR1 is SGHNT, CDR2 YYREEE, per germline (reference sequence). V lost 5 bases, J lost 6 bases, and 8 bases stayed unmatched. The CDR3 is 14 residues long. As DNA, the CDR3 is TGTGCCAGCAGTTCCGGGACAGGGAGGCAGACCCAGTACTTC. Residues: CASSSGTGRQTQYF.